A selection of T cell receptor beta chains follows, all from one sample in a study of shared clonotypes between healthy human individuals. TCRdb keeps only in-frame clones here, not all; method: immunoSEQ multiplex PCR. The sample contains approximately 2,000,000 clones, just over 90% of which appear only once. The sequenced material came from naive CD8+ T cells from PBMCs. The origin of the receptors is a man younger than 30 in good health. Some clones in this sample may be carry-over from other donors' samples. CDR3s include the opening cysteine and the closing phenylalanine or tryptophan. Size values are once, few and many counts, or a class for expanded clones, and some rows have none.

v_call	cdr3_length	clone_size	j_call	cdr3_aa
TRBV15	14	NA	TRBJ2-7	CATEQGASSYEQYF
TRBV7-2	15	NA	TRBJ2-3	CASSLDTGRRGAQYF
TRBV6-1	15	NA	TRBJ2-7	CASSEEDRATYEQYF
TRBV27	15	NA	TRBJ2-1	CASSPNPTGPGEQFF
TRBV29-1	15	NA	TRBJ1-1	CSVRWGGGLSTEAFF
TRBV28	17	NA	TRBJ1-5	CASSLGERRRDNQPQHF
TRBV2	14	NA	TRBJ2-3	CASRGTASTDTQYF
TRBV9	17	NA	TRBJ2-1	CASSVGEREGPYNEQFF
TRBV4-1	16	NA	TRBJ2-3	CASSHPTGDSTDTQYF
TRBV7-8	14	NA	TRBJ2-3	CASSPDHFTDTQYF
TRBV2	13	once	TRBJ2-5	CASRITEGETQYF
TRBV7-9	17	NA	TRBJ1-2	CASSLGPYRLPNYGYTF
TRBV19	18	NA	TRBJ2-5	CASSTGLAGVPRGETQYF
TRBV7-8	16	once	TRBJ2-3	CASSLVLAGVGDTQYF
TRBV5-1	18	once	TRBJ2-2	CASSATTLMGGRNGELFF
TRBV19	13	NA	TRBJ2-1	CASSIVGGDEQFF
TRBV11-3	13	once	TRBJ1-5	CASSLALNQPQHF
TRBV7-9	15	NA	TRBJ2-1	CASRSDGSSYNEQFF
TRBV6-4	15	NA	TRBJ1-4	CASSDPGGLNEKLFF
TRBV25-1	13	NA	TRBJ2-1	CASSEGQLDEQFF
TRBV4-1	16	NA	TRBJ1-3	CASSQDRESIGNTIYF
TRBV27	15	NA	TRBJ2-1	CASSPPGGLYNEQFF
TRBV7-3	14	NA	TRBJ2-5	CASSLSGGTETQYF
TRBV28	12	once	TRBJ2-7	CASCKGRDEQYF
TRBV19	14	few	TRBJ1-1	CASNMKGLNTEAFF
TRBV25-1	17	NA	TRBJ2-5	CASSEFLSGNAKETQYF
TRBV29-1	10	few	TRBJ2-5	CSGGGETQYF
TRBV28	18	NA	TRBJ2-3	CASSSDRRELWDTDTQYF
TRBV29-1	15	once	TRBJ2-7	CSVEEDGGISYEQYF
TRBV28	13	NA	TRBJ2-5	CASSLGPLETQYF
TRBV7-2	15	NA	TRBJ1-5	CASSLGAYSNQPQHF
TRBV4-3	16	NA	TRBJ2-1	CASSQNRAYPYNEQFF
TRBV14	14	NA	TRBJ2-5	CASSQIAGEETQYF
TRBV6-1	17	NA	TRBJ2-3	CASSEAGQGLSTDTQYF
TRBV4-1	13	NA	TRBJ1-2	CASSPRTVYGYTF
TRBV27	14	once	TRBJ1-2	CASSFNGENYGYTF
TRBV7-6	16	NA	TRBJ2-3	CASSSVAGGLADTQYF
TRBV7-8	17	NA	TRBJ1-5	CASSLWTQSRSNQPQHF
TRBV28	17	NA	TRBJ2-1	CASSSQRTSGRRDEQFF
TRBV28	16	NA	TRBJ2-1	CASSFPLAGANNEQFF